The rows below give T cell receptor beta chains drawn from one sample of a study of T cells after yellow fever vaccination. TCRdb reprocessed the 5' RACE reads with MiXCR, giving one entry per CDR3 protein. This sample yields some 240,000 distinct CDR3 sequences, of which roughly 5.6% are seen a single time; less than 3.5% belongs to the top ten. The sequencing here drew on CD4+ T cells sorted from PBMCs, taken on the day of the yellow fever booster vaccination. Receptor source: a man aged 18 to 29 who received the YFV17D yellow fever vaccine. The conserved cysteine and the conserved F or W are not part of the CDR3 here.

j_call v_call cdr3_aa
TRBJ1-6 TRBV7-2 ASRMAGTTYNSPLH
TRBJ2-3 TRBV5-4 ASSLAGGNPDTQY
TRBJ1-1 TRBV9 ASSVESLYTEAF
TRBJ1-1 TRBV20-1 SAQRGQANTEAF
TRBJ2-2 TRBV5-1 ASSTKGQGTGELF
TRBJ2-1 TRBV20-1 SARGRPDLGGEQF
TRBJ2-6 TRBV20-1 SARPTGNPRGANVLT
TRBJ2-1 TRBV5-1 ASSLAVLTNNEQF
TRBJ2-3 TRBV7-3 ASSPNPSPDTQY
TRBJ2-2 TRBV20-1 SATNRGRTGELF
TRBJ1-2 TRBV12-3/TRBV12-4 ASSHNQGETGYT
TRBJ1-6 TRBV20-1 SARDARGNSPLH
TRBJ2-5 TRBV10-3 AISEQGAGGRETQY
TRBJ1-4 TRBV20-1 SAQEAGAEKLF
TRBJ2-7 TRBV25-1 ASSERTGGTYEQY
TRBJ2-3 TRBV11-3 ASSLGYRWGSGGPRSTDTQY
TRBJ2-4 TRBV6-5 TSSGRRAKNIQY
TRBJ2-1 TRBV2 ASRRTGRKF
TRBJ2-1 TRBV12-3/TRBV12-4 ASRPRLAGGFDEQF
TRBJ2-5 TRBV4-1 ASSLRGEGETQY
TRBJ2-3 TRBV18 ASSPSSRGGADTQY
TRBJ1-1 TRBV2 ASSVGQGYTEAF
TRBJ2-5 TRBV7-2 ASSLAPWRLQETQY
TRBJ2-7 TRBV6-4 ASSSGQGGEQY
TRBJ2-5 TRBV20-1 SAREDRKGETQY
TRBJ1-2 TRBV10-3 AISGGTATYGYT
TRBJ1-3 TRBV4-1 ASSQDGVRVRRGNTIY
TRBJ1-2 TRBV4-1 ASSQGWGARGYT
TRBJ2-1 TRBV7-8 ASSLARGGSSSYNEQF
TRBJ1-3 TRBV15 ATSRGQGLSSGNTIY
TRBJ2-5 TRBV7-2 ASSLRQGAGTQY
TRBJ1-2 TRBV12-5 ASGFSGYGYT
TRBJ2-5 TRBV15 ATASGPQETQY
TRBJ1-2 TRBV20-1 SAPIGGQAYGYT
TRBJ1-4 TRBV4-3 ASSHPFGSLF
TRBJ2-3 TRBV5-4 ASSGTSAASTDTQY
TRBJ2-6 TRBV7-8 ASSLSHGGGVGANVLT
TRBJ1-1 TRBV5-1 ASSLGGENLAF
TRBJ2-5 TRBV19 ASSGGKETQY
TRBJ2-5 TRBV4-1 ASSQVWDRDRIRETQY
TRBJ1-6 TRBV7-2 ASSFPGSGFNSPLH
TRBJ1-5 TRBV28 ASNGLGSNQPQH